This TCR beta chain was sequenced in a study of CD8+CD57+ T cells in acquired aplastic anemia. For the study at large: Isolated CD4+ and CD8+ cells, once sorted, yielded DNA averaging roughly 3 ug.

Profiling that covered TCR beta VDJ and CDR3 relied on genomic DNA as its template. TCRdb processed the reads anew with MiXCR; each CDR3 protein has one entry. The sample includes just over 150,000 distinct CDR3 sequences, 40% to 50% of them seen just once. CD8+CD57+ cell expansion, shown by flow cytometry, had occurred in the patients selected for sequencing. Patients had received no therapy at the time of blood sampling. With regard to this clonotype: Its target is unknown.

Germline V gene sequence: CDR1 WSHSY, CDR2 SAAADI. V shed 5 bases and J shed 2 bases, with 9 bases lying between them. This CDR3 comprises 13 residues. Regarding the study as a whole: The CD8+ Simpson's diversity of patients and controls was not significantly different. About 27 shared CD8+ CDR3s appeared highly expressed within patients' immunodominant clones.

This receptor was identified in a human donor with aplastic anemia. The chain carries TRBV10-2 and TRBJ1-1, with D perhaps TRBD1 (5 bases). Input material: sorted CD4+, CD8+, or CD8+CD57+ T cells (not recorded which) from PBMCs. The CDR3 sequence: CASSLGDNTEAFF. CDR3 DNA sequence: TGCGCCAGCAGTCTGGGGGACAACACTGAAGCTTTCTTT.